This entry is about one T cell receptor beta chain. This CDR3 has 11 amino acids. V gave up 4 bases and J gave up 8 bases, with 8 bases separating them. Germline CDR1 is MNHEY and CDR2 is SMNVEV (reference sequence). These data come from a study of shared clonotypes between healthy human individuals. The data were produced by immunoSEQ multiplex PCR, yet TCRdb's version contains in-frame clones alone and is incomplete. Of around 650,000 clones in the sample, about 96% are singletons; the top ten hold 0.11%. Terminally differentiated effector memory CD45RA+ cells were excluded from the naive CD8 cells, which were CD45RO-negative and positively selected for CCR7.

The TCR originated in a woman in her 30s in good health. The chain links TRBV27 to TRBJ1-2; D gene unclear. Input material: naive CD8+ T cells sorted from blood. As DNA, the CDR3 is TGTGCCAGCAGTTCTGGCCACGGCTACACCTTC. This gives the protein CASSSGHGYTF.